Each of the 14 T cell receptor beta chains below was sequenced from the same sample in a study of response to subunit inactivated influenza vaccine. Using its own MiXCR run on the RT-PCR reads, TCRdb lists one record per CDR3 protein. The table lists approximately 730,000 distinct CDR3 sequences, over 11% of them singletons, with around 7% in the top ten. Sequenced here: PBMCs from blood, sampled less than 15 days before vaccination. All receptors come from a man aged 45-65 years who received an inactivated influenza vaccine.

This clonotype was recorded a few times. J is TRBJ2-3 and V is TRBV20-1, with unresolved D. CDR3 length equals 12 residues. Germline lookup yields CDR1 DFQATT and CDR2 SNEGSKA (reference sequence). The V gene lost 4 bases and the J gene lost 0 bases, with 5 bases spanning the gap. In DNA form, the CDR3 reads TGCAGTGCTATCCCTAGCACAGATACGCAGTATTTT. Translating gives CSAIPSTDTQYF.

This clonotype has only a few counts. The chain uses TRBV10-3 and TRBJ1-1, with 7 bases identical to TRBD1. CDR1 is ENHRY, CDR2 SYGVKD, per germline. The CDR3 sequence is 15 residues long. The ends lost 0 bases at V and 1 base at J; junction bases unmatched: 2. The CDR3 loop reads CAISESGTANTEAFF. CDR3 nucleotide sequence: TGTGCCATCAGTGAGTCCGGGACAGCGAACACTGAAGCTTTCTTT.

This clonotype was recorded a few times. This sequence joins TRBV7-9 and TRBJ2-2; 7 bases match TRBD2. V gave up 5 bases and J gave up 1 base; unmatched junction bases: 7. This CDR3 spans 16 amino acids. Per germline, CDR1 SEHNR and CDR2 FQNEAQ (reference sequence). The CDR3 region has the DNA TGTGCCAGCAGCCCCTTTACTAGCGAGAACACCGGGGAGCTGTTTTTT. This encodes CASSPFTSENTGELFF.

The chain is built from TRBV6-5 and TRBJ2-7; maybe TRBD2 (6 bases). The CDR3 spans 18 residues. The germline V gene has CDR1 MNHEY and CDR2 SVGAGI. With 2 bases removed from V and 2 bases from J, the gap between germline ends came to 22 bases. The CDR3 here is CASSYTPTHTGVPYEQYF. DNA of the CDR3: TGTGCCAGCAGTTACACCCCCACCCATACGGGAGTTCCCTACGAGCAGTACTTC.

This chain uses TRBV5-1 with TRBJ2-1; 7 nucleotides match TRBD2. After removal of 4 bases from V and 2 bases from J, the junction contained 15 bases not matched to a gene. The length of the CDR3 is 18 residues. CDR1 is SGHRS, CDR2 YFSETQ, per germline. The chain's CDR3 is CASSPIHQTSDPYNEQFF. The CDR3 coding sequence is TGCGCCAGCAGCCCCATCCACCAAACTAGCGACCCCTACAATGAGCAGTTCTTC.

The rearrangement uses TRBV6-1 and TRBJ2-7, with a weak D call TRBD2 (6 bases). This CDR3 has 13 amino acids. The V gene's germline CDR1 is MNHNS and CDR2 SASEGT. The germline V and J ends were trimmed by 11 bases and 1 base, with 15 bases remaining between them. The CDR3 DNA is TGTGCCGTCCAAGGTGGGGGGTCCTACGAGCAGTACTTC. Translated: CAVQGGGSYEQYF.

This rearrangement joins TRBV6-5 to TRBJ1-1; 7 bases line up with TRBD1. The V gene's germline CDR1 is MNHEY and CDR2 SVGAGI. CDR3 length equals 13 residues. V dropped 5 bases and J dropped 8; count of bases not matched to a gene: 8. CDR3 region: CASSTRTGREAFF. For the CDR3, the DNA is TGTGCCAGCAGTACTAGGACAGGTCGCGAAGCTTTCTTT.

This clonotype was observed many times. The CDR3 loop is CASSLLETDTQYF. CDR3 DNA sequence: TGTGCCAGCAGCTTACTTGAGACAGATACGCAGTATTTT. The V gene is TRBV12-3 or TRBV12-4, the J gene TRBJ2-3; unclear D gene. CDR3 length: 13 residues. V lost 6 bases to trimming and J lost 3 bases, with 10 bases between them.

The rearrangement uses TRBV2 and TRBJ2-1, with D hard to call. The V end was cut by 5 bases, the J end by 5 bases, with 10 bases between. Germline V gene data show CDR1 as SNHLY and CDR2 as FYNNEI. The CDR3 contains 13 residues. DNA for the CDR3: TGTGCCAGCAGTCTCGACGGAGACAATGAGCAGTTCTTC. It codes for CASSLDGDNEQFF.

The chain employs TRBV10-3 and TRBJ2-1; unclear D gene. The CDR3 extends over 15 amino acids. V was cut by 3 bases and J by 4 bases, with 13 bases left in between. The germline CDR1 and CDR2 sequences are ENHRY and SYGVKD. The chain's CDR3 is CAISDELLSYNEQFF. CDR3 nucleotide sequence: TGTGCCATCAGTGATGAACTTCTGTCGTACAATGAGCAGTTCTTC.

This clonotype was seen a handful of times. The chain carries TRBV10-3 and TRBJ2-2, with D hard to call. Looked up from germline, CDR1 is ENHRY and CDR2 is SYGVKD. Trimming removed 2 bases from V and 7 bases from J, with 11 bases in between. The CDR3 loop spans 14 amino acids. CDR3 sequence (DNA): TGTGCCATCAGTGAGCCTCCGGCCGACGGGGAGCTGTTTTTT. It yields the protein CAISEPPADGELFF.

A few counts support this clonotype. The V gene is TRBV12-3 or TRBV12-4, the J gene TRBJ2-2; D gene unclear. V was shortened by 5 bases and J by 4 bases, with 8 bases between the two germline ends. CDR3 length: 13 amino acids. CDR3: CASSRSLTGELFF. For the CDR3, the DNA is TGTGCCAGCAGTCGCAGTCTCACCGGGGAGCTGTTTTTT.

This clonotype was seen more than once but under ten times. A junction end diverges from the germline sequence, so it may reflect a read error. The CDR3 protein is CASRRGNDGYTF. In nucleotides, the CDR3 is TGTGCCAGCCGCAGGGGTAACGATGGCTACACCTTC. This chain links TRBV6-6 with TRBJ1-2; possible D gene TRBD1, 6 bases. CDR1 and CDR2 from the germline V gene are MNHNY and SVGAGI (reference sequence). The CDR3 runs 12 residues.

As DNA, the CDR3 is TGCGCCAGCAGCTTGGAACCTAGCGGGGAGACCCAGTACTTC. Translated: CASSLEPSGETQYF. The chain carries TRBV5-1 and TRBJ2-5, with 8 bases lining up with TRBD2. V shed 0 bases, J shed 5 bases, and the junction held 3 bases outside the gene matches. The CDR3 loop spans 14 amino acids. CDR1 SGHRS and CDR2 YFSETQ come from the germline V gene.